What follows is one T cell receptor (beta chain) and its context. Clones were read by immunoSEQ multiplex PCR, and TCRdb kept only the in-frame ones, dropping some. The table has under 1,100,000 clones, 65% to 75% seen once. The sample comes from a study of shared clonotypes between healthy human individuals. Each donor was a Caucasian adult residing in Nashville, Tennessee. V gave up 4 bases and J gave up 8 bases, with 20 bases separating them. This CDR3 has 14 amino acids. The V gene's germline CDR1 is GTSNPN and CDR2 SVGIG (reference sequence). Sequences were obtained from memory CD4+ T cells sorted from blood. Noted subset: CD45RA-negative fraction. This chain joins TRBV30 and TRBJ1-2, with D uncertain. The receptor's source is a man aged 18 to 30 in good health. The CDR3 region has the DNA TGTGCCTGGAAGTCAGAAGGGAGAGGTGGCGGCTACACCTTC. Translation: CAWKSEGRGGGYTF.